Below, one TCR beta chain is given with its context. The data belong to a study of shared clonotypes between healthy human individuals. Trimming removed 1 base at V and 5 bases at J, with 14 bases between. Looked up from germline, CDR1 is SEHNR and CDR2 is FQNEAQ (reference sequence). The CDR3 runs 15 residues. Profiling relied on immunoSEQ multiplex PCR, and the TCRdb table lists in-frame clones only, not all of them. The sample yields under 350,000 clones, roughly 84% seen once. Sequencing was carried out using memory CD8+ T cells sorted from blood. Documented subset: CD45RO+ cells pooled with CCR7-negative TemRA cells. The receptor was derived from a man aged 18 to 35 in good health. This chain connects TRBV7-9 to TRBJ1-2; TRBD1 is a possible D gene (5 bases). CDR3 in amino acids: CASSLGPAGPYGYTF. The CDR3 DNA reads TGTGCCAGCAGCTTAGGTCCGGCGGGGCCTTATGGCTACACCTTC.